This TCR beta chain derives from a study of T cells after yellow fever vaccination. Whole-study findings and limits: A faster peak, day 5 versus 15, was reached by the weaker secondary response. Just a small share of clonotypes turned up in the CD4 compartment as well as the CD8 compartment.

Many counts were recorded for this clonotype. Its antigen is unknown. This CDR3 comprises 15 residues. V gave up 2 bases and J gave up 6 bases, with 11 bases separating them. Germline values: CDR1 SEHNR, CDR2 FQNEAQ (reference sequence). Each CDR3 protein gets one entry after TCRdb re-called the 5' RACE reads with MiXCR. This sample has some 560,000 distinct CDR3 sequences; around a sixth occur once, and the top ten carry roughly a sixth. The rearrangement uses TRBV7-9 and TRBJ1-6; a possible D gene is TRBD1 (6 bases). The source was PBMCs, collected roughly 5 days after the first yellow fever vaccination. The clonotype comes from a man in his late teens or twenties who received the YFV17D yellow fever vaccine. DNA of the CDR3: TGTGCCAGCAGCTTACAGGGGACGCTTAATTCACCCCTCCACTTT. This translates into CASSLQGTLNSPLHF.